The rows below give T cell receptor beta chains drawn from one sample of a study of technical replicates of blood from several donors. Profiled with immunoSEQ multiplex PCR; TCRdb holds only in-frame clones, not every one. The repertoire consists of roughly 82,000 clones, with about 90% occurring once and the leading ten covering over 0.25%. The source material was T cells isolated from PBMCs. The receptors were sampled from a human donor in good health. Each CDR3 is given with its conserved first and last residue. The D gene is left open where the match is weak.

d_call	v_call	j_call	cdr3_nt	cdr3_aa
.	TRBV6-5	TRBJ1-4	TGTGCCAGCAGAGCGGGAGGGCCTGAAAAACTGTTTTTT	CASRAGGPEKLFF
TRBD2	TRBV19	TRBJ2-5	TGTGCCAGTAGGCCAGCGGGAAAAGAGACCCAGTACTTC	CASRPAGKETQYF
TRBD1	TRBV7-6	TRBJ1-2	TGTGCCAGCAGCAAAGGACAGGGGGACGGCTATGGCTACACCTTC	CASSKGQGDGYGYTF
.	TRBV10-3	TRBJ1-1	TGTGCCATCAGGGAAACAGAGAAGAACACTGAAGCTTTCTTT	CAIRETEKNTEAFF
.	TRBV6-1	TRBJ2-1	TGTGCCAGCAGTGAGGGGGACTGGGTCTACAATGAGCAGTTCTTC	CASSEGDWVYNEQFF
.	TRBV5-1	TRBJ2-5	TGCGCCAGCAGCCTTGGGACTTCCGCTGGGGAGACCCAGTACTTC	CASSLGTSAGETQYF
TRBD1	TRBV2	TRBJ2-7	TGTGCATCCGACAGGGGCGCGCACGAGCAGTACTTC	CASDRGAHEQYF
.	TRBV27	TRBJ2-7	TGTGCCAGCAGTTTTCAAGGGGTAAACTACGAGCAGTACTTC	CASSFQGVNYEQYF
TRBD2	TRBV5-1	TRBJ2-5	TGCGCCAGCAGCTCCGGACTAGCGGGGGGCTACAGAGAGACCCAGTACTTC	CASSSGLAGGYRETQYF
TRBD1	TRBV19	TRBJ1-3	TGTGCCAGTAGCCCGACCCCCTCGACAGGGGACCAAAACACCATATATTTT	CASSPTPSTGDQNTIYF
.	TRBV29-1	TRBJ2-7	TGCAGCGTTGGCGGGAACTCATACGAGCAGTACTTC	CSVGGNSYEQYF
TRBD1	TRBV5-3	TRBJ1-1	TGTGCCAGAAGCTTGGGACAGGGGGCGATTGAAGCTTTCTTT	CARSLGQGAIEAFF
.	TRBV5-1	TRBJ2-7	TGCGCCAGCAGCGCGACGGGGGCCTACGAGCAGTACTTC	CASSATGAYEQYF
TRBD2	TRBV7-2	TRBJ2-7	TGTGCCAGCAGCACGGGACTAGCTCCCTACGAGCAGTACTTC	CASSTGLAPYEQYF
.	TRBV5-1	TRBJ2-7	TGCGCCAGCAGCTTGTACCCCCTTGGGGGGTCCTCGCCGGGACAGACCTACGAGCAGTACTTC	CASSLYPLGGSSPGQTYEQYF
.	TRBV2	TRBJ1-2	TGTGCCGGGAATAGGTCTCCAGGGCCCCTAAACTTC	CAGNRSPGPLNF